These T cell receptor beta chains were read from a single sample in a study of blood T cell repertoires in COVID-19. Clones were read by immunoSEQ multiplex PCR, and TCRdb kept only the in-frame ones, dropping some. The sample lists around 150,000 clones, over 80% occurring once. Sequenced sample: peripheral blood. The receptors were sampled from a man aged 30 to 39 with COVID-19, enrolled during active disease. Both conserved end residues are part of each CDR3. D genes are given only for firm matches. Only part of the rows carry a size: once, few, many, or a class if the clone is expanded.

>TRBJ1-2|NA|TRBV27|few
TGTGCCAGCAAACCGGGAAATAACTATGGCTACACCTTC
CASKPGNNYGYTF
>TRBJ1-1|NA|TRBV12-3/TRBV12-4|NA
TGTGCCAGCACAACCCCCGGGGTAACTGAAGCTTTCTTT
CASTTPGVTEAFF
>TRBJ2-5|NA|TRBV28|NA
TGTGCCAGCAGCCCCCCCCTCCAAGAGACCCAGTACTTC
CASSPPLQETQYF
>TRBJ2-7|TRBD2|TRBV10-2|NA
TGCGCCAGCAGTGGGGCGGGAGATCATAACGAGCAGTACTTC
CASSGAGDHNEQYF
>TRBJ2-3|NA|TRBV7-9|NA
TGTGCCAGCACCCTACGGGAAGATACGCAGTATTTT
CASTLREDTQYF
>TRBJ2-7|TRBD1|TRBV18|NA
TGTGCCAGCTCAGCTGACAGGGGCGAGCAGTACTTC
CASSADRGEQYF
>TRBJ2-5|TRBD1|TRBV7-2|few
TGTGCCAGCAGCTTAGGACAGGGACGAAAGACCCAGTACTTC
CASSLGQGRKTQYF
>TRBJ1-2|NA|TRBV10-3|NA
TGTGCCATCAGACCTATGGGACAAGGCTATGGCTACACCTTC
CAIRPMGQGYGYTF
>TRBJ2-1|TRBD2|TRBV10-1|NA
TGCGCCAGCAGTGGGGCACTAGCGGGGTCCTACAATGAGCAGTTCTTC
CASSGALAGSYNEQFF
>TRBJ2-7|TRBD1|TRBV5-1|few
TGCGCCAGCTCCACCGGGACAGGAAAGTACGAGCAGTACTTC
CASSTGTGKYEQYF
>TRBJ2-2|NA|TRBV5-1|NA
TGCGCCAGCAGATCGGGGCCCTCTAGCGAGGGAAGGGAGCTGTTTTTT
CASRSGPSSEGRELFF
>TRBJ1-2|NA|TRBV2|NA
TGTGCCAGCAGTTATGGGTCCGGGGATGGCTACACCTTC
CASSYGSGDGYTF
>TRBJ2-1|TRBD2|TRBV6-6|NA
TGTGCCAGCAGTCAACCTTGGGAAGCGGGAACTTACAATGAGCAGTTCTTC
CASSQPWEAGTYNEQFF
>TRBJ1-3|NA|TRBV24-1|NA
TGTGCCACCAGTGATCCCGGGGGAACTGGAAACACCATATATTTT
CATSDPGGTGNTIYF
>TRBJ2-5|NA|TRBV5-8|NA
TGTGCCAGCAGCTTGGCACGGGTGACTCAAGAGACCCAGTACTTC
CASSLARVTQETQYF
>TRBJ1-1|TRBD1|TRBV27|NA
TGTGCCAGCAGTTTAAGCGGACAGGGGGTAGCTTTCTTT
CASSLSGQGVAFF
>TRBJ1-5|NA|TRBV7-2|many
TGTGCCAGCAGCTTCCACAACAATCAGCCCCAGCATTTT
CASSFHNNQPQHF
>TRBJ1-5|NA|TRBV18|few
TGTGCCAGCTCACAAGGACAGATCGGTCAGCCCCAGCATTTT
CASSQGQIGQPQHF
>TRBJ1-2|TRBD1|TRBV6-4|few
TGTGCCAGCCCCCGAGACAGGGGGCGCTGGGGCTACACCTTC
CASPRDRGRWGYTF
>TRBJ1-2|NA|TRBV28|NA
TGTGCCAGCAGTCGGACATCGCACAACTATGGCTACACCTTC
CASSRTSHNYGYTF
>TRBJ2-1|TRBD1|TRBV27|NA
TGTGCCAGCAGTTTCGTGGGGACAGGGTTAGATGAGCAGTTCTTC
CASSFVGTGLDEQFF
>TRBJ2-1|NA|TRBV3-1/TRBV3-2|NA
TGTGCCAGCAGCCCGAGGGTCAATGAGCAGTTCTTC
CASSPRVNEQFF
>TRBJ1-6|NA|TRBV9|once
TGTGCCAGCAGCGTAACAGCAGCCGATAATTCACCCCTCCACTTT
CASSVTAADNSPLHF
>TRBJ2-3|NA|TRBV10-1|once
TGCGCCAGCAGTGAGCCAGGGACAGATACGCAGTATTTT
CASSEPGTDTQYF
>TRBJ1-2|TRBD1|TRBV9|NA
TGTGCCAGCAGCGCCATTTCTATCCGGGACAGAGATTTCTATGGCTACACCTTC
CASSAISIRDRDFYGYTF
>TRBJ1-1|NA|TRBV6-5|NA
TGTGCCAGCAGTAAACACCAAAGTAAATCGGGAGAAGCTTTCTTT
CASSKHQSKSGEAFF
>TRBJ1-1|TRBD1|TRBV28|NA
TGTGCCAGCACCCTTGGGACAGTAGGGCCAACTGAAGCTTTCTTT
CASTLGTVGPTEAFF
>TRBJ1-5|NA|TRBV7-8|NA
TGTGCCAGCAGCCCGTCTTCGCCTAGTCAGCCCCAGCATTTT
CASSPSSPSQPQHF
>TRBJ2-7|NA|TRBV18|NA
TGTGCCAGCTCACCAACAGGGTCGGGCTCCTACGAGCAGTACTTC
CASSPTGSGSYEQYF
>TRBJ2-7|NA|TRBV3-1/TRBV3-2|NA
TGTGCCAGCAGCCTAAAGCAGTACTTC
CASSLKQYF
>TRBJ2-2|TRBD2|TRBV19|NA
TGTGCCTCTACTAGCGGGAGACCCCGGGGGACCGGGGAGCTGTTTTTT
CASTSGRPRGTGELFF
>TRBJ2-7|TRBD2|TRBV7-9|NA
TGTGCCAGCAGCCCCCAGGCTAGCGGGATCGAGCAGTACTTC
CASSPQASGIEQYF
>TRBJ2-7|NA|TRBV7-8|NA
NA
CASSLEYFGEAYNYEQYF
>TRBJ2-3|TRBD2|TRBV5-1|once
TGCGCCAGCAGCATTAGCGGGAATCGGGCAGATACGCAGTATTTT
CASSISGNRADTQYF
>TRBJ1-3|TRBD1|TRBV30|NA
TGTGCCTGGAGTCCCGGACAGGCTGGAAACACCATATATTTT
CAWSPGQAGNTIYF
>TRBJ2-7|TRBD2|TRBV19|once
TGTGCCAGTCGGGGGGGTCACGAGCAGTACTTC
CASRGGHEQYF
>TRBJ2-3|NA|TRBV14|NA
TGTGCCAGCAGCCGAGAAGGCCTAGCGGACAGAGATACGCAGTATTTT
CASSREGLADRDTQYF
>TRBJ1-4|NA|TRBV2|NA
TGTGCCAGCAGTGAAATCCGTCAAAAACTGTTTTTT
CASSEIRQKLFF
>TRBJ1-2|TRBD1|TRBV6-5|NA
TGTGCCAGCAGGGCCACGGGACAGGGGATCTATGGCTACACCTTC
CASRATGQGIYGYTF
>TRBJ2-7|TRBD2|TRBV27|medium-sized
TGTGCCAGCAAGGCGTCCGGGACTAGCGGGAGGTTGGAGCAGTACTTC
CASKASGTSGRLEQYF
>TRBJ2-5|TRBD2|TRBV5-4|NA
TGTGCCAGCAGTTCCGCTAGCGGGGGCCAAGAGACCCAGTACTTC
CASSSASGGQETQYF
>TRBJ1-2|NA|TRBV18|NA
TGTGCCAGCTCACCAGATCCTTCGACGGGAAATGGCTACACCTTC
CASSPDPSTGNGYTF
>TRBJ2-3|TRBD2|TRBV7-3|NA
TGTGCCAGCAGCTCCGGACTAGCGGGAGTAGATACGCAGTATTTT
CASSSGLAGVDTQYF
>TRBJ1-3|NA|TRBV28|NA
TGTGCCAGCAGTTTAAATGCAGGGGCGTTTGGAAACACCATATATTTT
CASSLNAGAFGNTIYF
>TRBJ2-7|NA|TRBV11-2|NA
TGTGCCAGCAGCTTCGGAGAGTTGGGCGAGCAGTACTTC
CASSFGELGEQYF